Shown below are 28 T cell receptor beta chains from a single sample sequenced in a study of blood T cell repertoires in COVID-19. Assay: immunoSEQ multiplex PCR; the TCRdb copy retains only in-frame clones and omits some. The sample has 45,000 to 65,000 clones, 90% seen once. Material: peripheral blood. Every receptor here comes from a man aged 45 to 65 with acute or convalescent COVID-19.

The gene calls are TRBV18 and TRBJ2-7, with 7 bases lining up with TRBD2. V shed 2 bases, J shed 0 bases, and the junction held 4 bases outside the gene matches. CDR1 KGHSH and CDR2 LQKENI come from the germline V gene. This CDR3 comprises 15 residues. The CDR3 nucleotides read TGTGCCAGCTCACCATTACTAGCGAGCTCCTACGAGCAGTACTTC. It yields the protein CASSPLLASSYEQYF.

The rearrangement links TRBV19 to TRBJ2-6, with 7 nucleotides matching TRBD1. Per the germline V gene, CDR1 is LNHDA and CDR2 is SQIVND (reference sequence). The CDR3 runs to 17 residues. With V trimmed by 5 bases and J by 0 bases, 7 bases remained unmatched. CDR3 loop: CASSSWDSPSGANVLTF. In DNA form, the CDR3 reads TGTGCCAGTAGTTCCTGGGACAGTCCCTCTGGGGCCAACGTCCTGACTTTC.

V is TRBV6-1 and J is TRBJ2-5, with 11 bases fitting TRBD2. The germline V gene encodes CDR1 MNHNS and CDR2 SASEGT. The ends lost 2 bases at V and 2 bases at J; junction bases unmatched: 16. This CDR3 contains 20 residues. Written as DNA, the CDR3 is TGTGCCAGCAGTGAAAGGGGGACAGGGCTAGCGGGAGGCCCACAAGAGACCCAGTACTTC. This translates into CASSERGTGLAGGPQETQYF.

V is TRBV6-5 and J is TRBJ2-7, with 9 bases identical to TRBD2. The CDR3 sequence is 16 residues long. The germline gives CDR1 MNHEY, CDR2 SVGAGI. V shed 0 bases and J 4 bases; nucleotides not matched to a gene: 7. DNA of the CDR3: TGTGCCAGCAGTTACTCGGGGCTAGCGGGGTCGTACGAGCAGTACTTC. Amino acids: CASSYSGLAGSYEQYF.

The table lists this clone with a count of one. The chain carries TRBV19 and TRBJ2-5; D might be TRBD2 (5 bases). This CDR3 region has 17 residues. Trimming pared 5 bases from V and 1 base from J, leaving 20 bases between. Germline V gene data show CDR1 as LNHDA and CDR2 as SQIVND (reference sequence). The CDR3 is CASSHGGAAYTQETQYF. The CDR3 nucleotides read TGTGCCAGTAGTCACGGAGGCGCCGCATATACCCAAGAGACCCAGTACTTC.

The CDR3 sequence: CASSLNSGRARETQYF. The CDR3 DNA sequence: TGCGCCAGCAGCTTGAATAGCGGGAGGGCGCGTGAGACCCAGTACTTC. This chain joins TRBV5-1 and TRBJ2-5, with TRBD2 matching over 11 bases. The germline V gene encodes CDR1 SGHRS and CDR2 YFSETQ. Losses at the gene ends were 1 base for V and 5 bases for J; bases not matched to a gene: 7. The CDR3 consists of 16 residues.

This clone was detected once. V and J are TRBV30 and TRBJ1-2, with D maybe TRBD1 (6 bases). The V gene lost 6 bases and the J gene lost 1 base, with 21 bases spanning the gap. The CDR3 length is 16 residues. The V gene's germline CDR1 is GTSNPN and CDR2 SVGIG (reference sequence). CDR3 nucleotides: TGTGCCTGCCCACTAGAGGCAGGGGCCGATAACTATGGCTACACCTTC. Amino acid sequence: CACPLEAGADNYGYTF.

This chain joins TRBV11-3 and TRBJ2-5; D is possibly TRBD2 (7 bases). There are 19 residues in the CDR3. Trimming stripped 0 bases from V and 0 bases from J, with 20 bases between. In germline, CDR1 is SGHNT, CDR2 YENEEA. CDR3 coding DNA: TGTGCCAGCAGCTTAGATTCGGTCGGGGGGCGAAGGTACCAAGAGACCCAGTACTTC. As protein: CASSLDSVGGRRYQETQYF. The full variable domain, with the rest looked up from reference TRBV11-3 and TRBJ2-5, is EAGVVQSPRYKIIEKKQPVAFWCNPISGHNTLYWYLQNLGQGPELLIRYENEEAVDDSQLPKDRFSAERLKGVDSTLKIQPAELGDSAVYLCASSLDSVGGRRYQETQYFGPGTRLLVL.

This chain links TRBV27 with TRBJ2-7; tentatively, D is TRBD1 (6 bases). Per the germline V gene, CDR1 is MNHEY and CDR2 is SMNVEV (reference sequence). V was clipped by 3 bases and J by 3 bases, with 18 bases between them. The CDR3 length is 16 residues. CDR3 sequence (DNA): TGTGCCAGCAGTTTCCGTGGACAGACAGTCAACTACGAGCAGTACTTC. Its translation is CASSFRGQTVNYEQYF.

CDR3 sequence: CATKSGSYEQYF. The CDR3 DNA follows: TGTGCCACCAAGTCGGGATCCTACGAGCAGTACTTC. The V and J genes are TRBV6-6 and TRBJ2-7, with D perhaps matching TRBD2 (5 bases). Trimming removed 10 bases at V and 1 base at J, with 11 bases between. The CDR3 sequence is 12 residues long. Germline V gene lookup returns CDR1 MNHNY and CDR2 SVGAGI (reference sequence).

The CDR3 sequence: CATITVSRVRLETQYF. The DNA for the CDR3 is TGTGCCACCATTACCGTCTCTCGGGTCCGCCTCGAGACCCAGTACTTC. The chain couples TRBV15 to TRBJ2-5; D is ambiguous. Germline V gene sequence: CDR1 LNHNV, CDR2 YYDKDF (reference sequence). With 7 bases removed from V and 5 bases from J, the gap between germline ends came to 23 bases. The CDR3 loop spans 16 amino acids.

This clone was observed a few times. The chain carries TRBV28 and TRBJ2-2, with D maybe TRBD1 (6 bases). The CDR3 spans 11 residues. V was shortened by 5 bases and J by 11 bases, with 9 bases between the two germline ends. Germline V gene sequence: CDR1 MDHEN, CDR2 SYDVKM. As DNA, the CDR3 is TGTGCCAGCAGTCCGGGGACAGAGCTGTTTTTT. Amino acids: CASSPGTELFF. Based on the CDR3 plus reference TRBV28 and TRBJ2-2, the full variable domain is DVKVTQSSRYLVKRTGEKVFLECVQDMDHENMFWYRQDPGLGLRLIYFSYDVKMKEKGDIPEGYSVSREKKERFSLILESASTNQTSMYLCASSPGTELFFGEGSRLTVL.

The chain joins TRBV18 to TRBJ2-7, with TRBD2 identical over 7 bases. This CDR3 has 14 residues. CDR1 is KGHSH, CDR2 LQKENI, per germline. J lost 7 bases, V lost 1 base, and 7 bases had no gene match. The chain's CDR3 is CASSPLATLAEQYF. The CDR3 DNA reads as TGTGCCAGCTCACCACTGGCCACACTAGCGGAGCAGTACTTC.

The rearrangement links TRBV5-1 to TRBJ2-2; D is unclear. Trimming shortened V by 0 bases and J by 1 base, and 7 bases separated the two germline ends. Germline values: CDR1 SGHRS, CDR2 YFSETQ. This CDR3 spans 15 amino acids. CDR3 amino acids: CASSLGPVNTGELFF. The CDR3 DNA reads as TGCGCCAGCAGCTTGGGTCCTGTGAACACCGGGGAGCTGTTTTTT. Variable domain in full (rest from reference TRBV5-1 and TRBJ2-2): KAGVTQTPRYLIKTRGQQVTLSCSPISGHRSVSWYQQTPGQGLQFLFEYFSETQRNKGNFPGRFSGRQFSNSRSEMNVSTLELGDSALYLCASSLGPVNTGELFFGEGSRLTVL.

The CDR3 protein is CASSQAAYQETQYF. CDR3 sequence (DNA): TGCGCCAGCAGCCAAGCCGCGTACCAAGAGACCCAGTACTTC. The chain uses TRBV4-3 and TRBJ2-5; the D is unclear. Germline V gene sequence: CDR1 LGHNA, CDR2 YSLEER. Trimming left V 1 base short and J 0 bases short, with 6 bases between. The CDR3 has 14 residues.

The J gene is TRBJ1-3, the V gene TRBV27; D is undetermined. V was cut by 8 bases and J by 2 bases, with 10 bases left in between. There are 13 residues in the CDR3. Germline-derived CDR1 and CDR2 are MNHEY and SMNVEV (reference sequence). This CDR3 is CASGLGTGNTIYF. CDR3 in DNA: TGTGCCAGCGGGCTGGGCACTGGAAACACCATATATTTT.

The rearrangement uses TRBV15 and TRBJ1-2; 10 bases fit TRBD1. The CDR3 extends over 14 amino acids. CDR1 and CDR2 (germline): LNHNV, YYDKDF (reference sequence). The trim removed 3 bases at V and 8 bases at J, leaving 6 bases unmatched. CDR3 bases: TGTGCCACCAGCAGCACGACAGGGGGCAGGGGCTACACCTTC. Its translation: CATSSTTGGRGYTF.

This chain links TRBV4-3 with TRBJ1-3; 8 positions agree with TRBD1. Germline CDR1 reads LGHNA; CDR2 reads YSLEER. With V trimmed by 0 bases and J by 4 bases, 5 bases remained unmatched. The CDR3 has 16 residues. CDR3 DNA: TGCGCCAGCAGCCAAGACAGGGGGCTATCCGGAAACACCATATATTTT. This gives the protein CASSQDRGLSGNTIYF.

V and J are TRBV19 and TRBJ2-1; 10 bases align to TRBD2. Germline loops: CDR1 LNHDA, CDR2 SQIVND (reference sequence). This CDR3 is 16 amino acids long. Unmatched junction bases numbered 5, after V lost 4 bases and J lost 2 bases. CDR3 sequence: CASSTASGRTYNEQFF. CDR3 in DNA: TGTGCCAGTAGTACGGCTAGCGGGAGAACCTACAATGAGCAGTTCTTC.

The CDR3, as DNA: TGTGCCAGTAGTATGTCAGGCGGGAGCGTGGGAACCCAGTACTTC. Encoded protein: CASSMSGGSVGTQYF. The chain couples TRBV19 to TRBJ2-5; 7 bases match TRBD2. There are 15 residues in the CDR3. Germline V gene sequence: CDR1 LNHDA, CDR2 SQIVND (reference sequence). Trimming took 3 bases from V and 8 from J; bases not matched to a gene: 12.

The chain recombines TRBV18 with TRBJ2-1; 7 positions match TRBD1. V shed 3 bases, J shed 2 bases, and the junction held 7 bases outside the gene matches. This CDR3 is built from 16 residues. Germline CDR1 reads KGHSH; CDR2 reads LQKENI. The DNA of the CDR3 is TGTGCCAGCTCACCTTTAGGGGGCTTTGCCTACAATGAGCAGTTCTTC. It yields the protein CASSPLGGFAYNEQFF.

The chain employs TRBV5-1 and TRBJ1-5; 7 nucleotides align to TRBD1. J was trimmed by 6 bases and V by 0 bases; bases with no gene match: 6. Germline values: CDR1 SGHRS, CDR2 YFSETQ. The CDR3 is made up of 15 amino acids. The CDR3 DNA is TGCGCCAGCAGCTTGGAAGGGGGCTTTGCTCAGCCCCAGCATTTT. Translating gives CASSLEGGFAQPQHF.

The chain joins TRBV19 to TRBJ2-7, with D uncertain. The CDR3 is made up of 14 amino acids. V lost 5 bases and J 3 bases, leaving 14 bases between the germline ends. From germline, CDR1 is LNHDA and CDR2 SQIVND (reference sequence). CDR3 coding DNA: TGTGCCAGTAGTCCCCTCGGCGGCGGCTACGAGCAGTACTTC. It yields the protein CASSPLGGGYEQYF.

V is TRBV28 and J is TRBJ1-6; D gene ambiguous. CDR1 and CDR2 (germline): MDHEN, SYDVKM. CDR3 size: 15 residues. Trimming pared 5 bases from V and 1 base from J, leaving 9 bases between. CDR3: CASSPRGSYNSPLHF. Written as DNA, the CDR3 is TGTGCCAGCAGTCCCCGGGGATCCTATAATTCACCCCTCCACTTT.

The chain uses TRBV11-2 and TRBJ2-2; D may be TRBD2 (5 bases). The CDR3 totals 15 residues. Trimming took off 1 base at V and 7 bases at J, with 13 bases between the two ends. The germline CDR1 and CDR2 sequences are SGHAT and FQNNGV. CDR3 residues: CASSLGTGLGGELFF. CDR3 sequence (DNA): TGTGCCAGCAGCTTAGGAACGGGATTGGGCGGGGAGCTGTTTTTT.

CDR3 sequence: CAWRRATAGRPLGGTEAFF. CDR3 nucleotides: TGTGCCTGGAGGCGGGCCACAGCGGGCCGGCCCCTAGGTGGGACTGAAGCTTTCTTT. This rearrangement joins TRBV30 to TRBJ1-1; unclear D gene. Germline V lookup: CDR1 GTSNPN, CDR2 SVGIG (reference sequence). This CDR3 is 19 amino acids long. Trimming left V 3 bases short and J 5 bases short, with 31 bases between.

The V and J genes are TRBV18 and TRBJ2-5; TRBD1 agrees at 8 bases. The CDR3 covers 15 residues. V lost 3 bases and J lost 1; bases outside the gene matches: 4. The germline V gene encodes CDR1 KGHSH and CDR2 LQKENI. The CDR3 DNA reads TGTGCCAGCTCACCCGGGACAGGTGCCCAAGAGACCCAGTACTTC. This translates into CASSPGTGAQETQYF.

V usage is TRBV2 and J usage is TRBJ2-2; the D is unclear. The germline CDR1 and CDR2 sequences are SNHLY and FYNNEI. This CDR3 is built from 14 residues. V was cut by 4 bases and J by 0 bases, with 6 bases left in between. CDR3: CASSVTSNTGELFF. CDR3 coding DNA: TGTGCCAGCAGTGTGACATCGAACACCGGGGAGCTGTTTTTT. Supplemented by reference TRBV2 and TRBJ2-2, the full variable domain reads EPEVTQTPSHQVTQMGQEVILRCVPISNHLYFYWYRQILGQKVEFLVSFYNNEISEKSEIFDDQFSVERPDGSNFTLKIRSTKLEDSAMYFCASSVTSNTGELFFGEGSRLTVL.